The 31 T cell receptor beta chains listed next were all sequenced from one sample in a study of T-cell reconstitution after alpha-beta-depleted transplantation in children. Using unique molecular identifiers, the investigators prepared the TCRbeta library. TCRdb reprocessed the PCR reads via MiXCR and lists one record per CDR3 protein. Of a few hundred thousand distinct CDR3 sequences detected, roughly 22% appear once; the ten largest clones hold less than 4.5%. Here the sequenced sample was PBMCs from the stem cell graft donor, taken from the stem cell graft. Receptor source: a human donor who donated a stem cell graft to a child with acute myeloid leukemia.

The table lists this clonotype with a few counts. J is TRBJ2-3 and V is TRBV10-3; 8 positions agree with TRBD2. V gave up 7 bases and J gave up 3 bases; unmatched junction bases: 3. The CDR3 is 13 amino acids. CDR1 is ENHRY, CDR2 SYGVKD, per germline. The CDR3: CAIKSGRTDTQYF. CDR3 in DNA: TGTGCCATCAAAAGCGGGAGAACAGATACGCAGTATTTT.

J is TRBJ2-1 and V is TRBV7-9; D might be TRBD2 (5 bases). Trimming shortened V by 4 bases and J by 12 bases, and 13 bases separated the two germline ends. The CDR3 totals 12 residues. Germline CDR1 is SEHNR and CDR2 is FQNEAQ (reference sequence). In DNA form, the CDR3 reads TGTGCCAGCAGCTACCGACCTAGCTGGCAGTTCTTC. Amino acids: CASSYRPSWQFF. Variable domain in full (rest from reference TRBV7-9 and TRBJ2-1): DTGVSQNPRHKITKRGQNVTFRCDPISEHNRLYWYRQTLGQGPEFLTYFQNEAQLEKSRLLSDRFSAERPKGSFSTLEIQRTEQGDSAMYLCASSYRPSWQFFGPGTRLTVL.

The chain combines TRBV28 with TRBJ2-1; 14 bases agree with TRBD2. In germline, CDR1 is MDHEN, CDR2 SYDVKM. This CDR3 is 17 amino acids long. Trimming at V came to 6 bases and at J to 2 bases, leaving 6 bases not matched to a gene. The CDR3 reads CASSPGGLAGAYNEQFF. The CDR3 DNA sequence: TGTGCCAGCAGCCCCGGGGGACTAGCGGGAGCCTACAATGAGCAGTTCTTC.

This chain uses TRBV20-1 with TRBJ1-3, with D tentatively TRBD1 (6 bases). V was pared by 4 bases and J by 0 bases, with 16 bases between. The germline CDR1 and CDR2 sequences are DFQATT and SNEGSKA (reference sequence). The CDR3 totals 16 residues. As DNA, the CDR3 is TGCAGTGCTATAACGCGGGGGGCGAACTCTGGAAACACCATATATTTT. This gives the protein CSAITRGANSGNTIYF.

This clonotype was seen ten or more times. The chain joins TRBV12-3 or TRBV12-4 to TRBJ2-7; 7 bases are shared with TRBD1. The CDR3 has 12 residues. Trimming took 1 base from V and 9 from J; bases not matched to a gene: 3. CDR3 in DNA: TGTGCCAGCAGTTTAGTCAGACAGGGGCAGTACTTC. This codes for CASSLVRQGQYF.

This clonotype appeared many times. The chain recombines TRBV20-1 with TRBJ2-1; 9 bases are a match to TRBD2. The CDR3 consists of 15 residues. Germline loops: CDR1 DFQATT, CDR2 SNEGSKA (reference sequence). The V gene end was trimmed by 6 bases and the J gene end by 2 bases; junction bases not matched to a gene: 8. The CDR3 nucleotides read TGCAGTGCCACCCCTTCTAGCGGGACCTACAATGAGCAGTTCTTC. This gives the protein CSATPSSGTYNEQFF.

The chain's CDR3 is CASSLVLAGGRETQYF. CDR3 coding DNA: TGTGCCAGCAGCCTCGTTCTAGCGGGAGGGCGGGAGACCCAGTACTTC. The V gene is TRBV7-9, the J gene TRBJ2-5; TRBD2 matches at 12 bases. J lost 5 bases, V lost 5 bases, and 9 bases had no gene match. The germline CDR1 and CDR2 sequences are SEHNR and FQNEAQ (reference sequence). The CDR3 contains 16 residues.

This clonotype was seen once. The chain recombines TRBV4-1 with TRBJ2-5; D is perhaps TRBD1 (6 bases). CDR3 size: 14 residues. Germline-derived CDR1 and CDR2 are MGHRA and YSYEKL. V lost 0 bases, J lost 5 bases, and 10 bases lay in between. CDR3 region: CASSQDRGSETQYF. In nucleotides, the CDR3 is TGCGCCAGCAGCCAAGACAGGGGAAGCGAGACCCAGTACTTC.

This clonotype was recorded many times. The genes are TRBV12-3 or TRBV12-4 and TRBJ2-5; 7 positions match TRBD1. V was pared by 6 bases and J by 2 bases, with 6 bases of the junction left unmatched. The CDR3 is made up of 14 amino acids. Here the CDR3 DNA reads TGTGCCAGCAGGGGACCGGGACAGCAAGAGACCCAGTACTTC. It encodes CASRGPGQQETQYF.

V and J are TRBV29-1 and TRBJ1-1, with D tentatively TRBD1 (5 bases). CDR3 length: 14 residues. CDR1 and CDR2 from the germline V gene are SQVTM and ANQGSEA. V lost 0 bases and J 1 base, leaving 9 bases between the germline ends. As DNA, the CDR3 is TGCAGCGTTGAAGAGGGGACGGCGAACACTGAAGCTTTCTTT. Its protein product is CSVEEGTANTEAFF.

Only a few counts were recorded for this clonotype. The rearrangement links TRBV15 to TRBJ2-3, with D possibly matching TRBD2 (6 bases). The CDR3 sequence is 13 residues long. The ends were cut back, 8 bases at V and 2 bases at J, with 11 bases in the middle. Germline lookup yields CDR1 LNHNV and CDR2 YYDKDF (reference sequence). The CDR3 here is CATQEGTTDTQYF. The CDR3 DNA follows: TGTGCCACCCAGGAGGGGACCACAGATACGCAGTATTTT.

This clonotype was seen a handful of times. The chain joins TRBV20-1 to TRBJ2-3; either TRBD1 or TRBD2 may fit D (5 bases each). The germline V gene encodes CDR1 DFQATT and CDR2 SNEGSKA (reference sequence). The V and J ends lost 0 bases and 5 bases respectively, with 15 bases between them. The CDR3 sequence is 15 residues long. The CDR3, as DNA: TGCAGTGCTAGAGATATCCTAGCCCAGGGAGATACGCAGTATTTT. As protein: CSARDILAQGDTQYF.

The chain couples TRBV25-1 to TRBJ2-3, with 12 bases identical to TRBD2. Germline V gene sequence: CDR1 MGHDK, CDR2 SYGVNS. With 7 bases clipped from V and 5 bases from J, the junction kept 7 bases outside the gene matches. This CDR3 spans 15 amino acids. CDR3 coding DNA: TGTGCCAGCACTACGACTAGCGGGAGATTAGATACGCAGTATTTT. Residues: CASTTTSGRLDTQYF.

This clonotype was counted ten times or more. This chain uses TRBV20-1 with TRBJ2-1, with D unclear. The CDR3 is 13 residues long. Germline V gene sequence: CDR1 DFQATT, CDR2 SNEGSKA (reference sequence). The germline V and J ends were trimmed by 3 bases and 4 bases, with 10 bases remaining between them. The CDR3 DNA reads as TGCAGTGCTAGTGGCAACTATTACAATGAGCAGTTCTTC. Its translation is CSASGNYYNEQFF.

A few counts support this clonotype. The V gene is TRBV5-8, the J gene TRBJ1-1; D gene unclear. V was shortened by 1 base and J by 2 bases, with 18 bases between the two germline ends. The CDR3 runs to 17 residues. Germline V lookup: CDR1 SGHTS, CDR2 YDEGEE. The CDR3 sequence is CASSLRIDALRNTEAFF. The CDR3 nucleotides read TGTGCCAGCAGCTTGCGTATAGACGCGCTTCGTAACACTGAAGCTTTCTTT.

The rearrangement joins TRBV7-9 to TRBJ1-2, with D perhaps matching TRBD1 (5 bases). The length of the CDR3 is 16 residues. Deletions cut 0 bases from V and 7 bases from J, with 18 bases between. Per the germline V gene, CDR1 is SEHNR and CDR2 is FQNEAQ (reference sequence). The chain's CDR3 is CASSLAMETYGGGYTF. In DNA, the CDR3 is TGTGCCAGCAGCTTAGCTATGGAGACGTATGGGGGTGGCTACACCTTC.

This clonotype was seen at least ten times. Compared with germline, one end of the junction differs, possibly owing to a read error. The V and J genes are TRBV12-3 or TRBV12-4 and TRBJ1-5; a weak D match, TRBD1 (6 bases). The CDR3 contains 15 residues. The DNA of the CDR3 is TGTGCCAGCAGCTTAGAGGGGGTTAGCAATCAGCCCCAGCATTTT. The encoded protein is CASSLEGVSNQPQHF.

This clonotype was detected many times. V is TRBV5-1 and J is TRBJ2-1; D not certain. Germline CDR1 reads SGHRS; CDR2 reads YFSETQ. The CDR3 loop spans 15 amino acids. V was trimmed by 0 bases and J by 1 base, leaving 8 bases between them. The CDR3 here is CASSLDYPSYNEQFF. The CDR3 nucleotides are TGCGCCAGCAGCTTGGACTACCCTTCCTACAATGAGCAGTTCTTC.

The V gene is TRBV9, the J gene TRBJ2-2; D possibly corresponds to TRBD1 (5 bases). From germline, CDR1 is SGDLS and CDR2 YYNGEE. This CDR3 contains 15 residues. V lost 0 bases, J lost 5 bases, and 11 bases lay in between. This CDR3 reads CASSVEGVVTGELFF. CDR3 bases: TGTGCCAGCAGCGTAGAAGGGGTAGTGACCGGGGAGCTGTTTTTT.

Only a few counts were recorded for this clonotype. The rearrangement links TRBV7-9 to TRBJ1-4; D not resolved. V was cut by 4 bases and J by 7 bases, with 1 base left in between. This CDR3 is built from 10 residues. The germline V gene has CDR1 SEHNR and CDR2 FQNEAQ (reference sequence). CDR3 nucleotide sequence: TGTGCCAGCAGCTCTGAAAAACTGTTTTTT. Protein sequence: CASSSEKLFF.

The chain combines TRBV20-1 with TRBJ1-6; no clear D gene. Germline CDR1 and CDR2: DFQATT and SNEGSKA (reference sequence). V was cut by 1 base and J by 6 bases, with 13 bases left in between. CDR3 length: 15 amino acids. The CDR3 loop is CSARVGAAINSPLHF. The CDR3 nucleotides read TGCAGTGCTAGAGTAGGAGCAGCCATTAATTCACCCCTCCACTTT.

V is TRBV28 and J is TRBJ1-1; no firm D call. In germline, CDR1 is MDHEN, CDR2 SYDVKM. CDR3 length: 14 residues. The V end lost 5 bases, the J end lost 1 base, and 11 bases lay between the germline ends. The CDR3 sequence is CASSPLTENTEAFF. The CDR3 coding sequence is TGTGCCAGCAGTCCTTTAACAGAGAACACTGAAGCTTTCTTT.

This clonotype has just a few counts. The chain carries TRBV10-3 and TRBJ2-3; 7 bases agree with TRBD2. This CDR3 has 15 amino acids. The ends lost 11 bases at V and 2 bases at J; junction bases unmatched: 13. CDR1 and CDR2 (germline): ENHRY, SYGVKD. The CDR3 spells CAPSKTSAFTDTQYF. The CDR3 region has the DNA TGTGCCCCGAGTAAAACTAGCGCTTTCACAGATACGCAGTATTTT.

This clonotype has a count of ten or more. The gene calls are TRBV5-1 and TRBJ1-1, with 7 positions matching TRBD1. Germline V CDR1 and CDR2: SGHRS, YFSETQ. This CDR3 spans 14 amino acids. J was trimmed by 0 bases and V by 4 bases; bases with no gene match: 3. The CDR3 DNA follows: TGCGCCAGCAGCGGGACAGCCGTGAACACTGAAGCTTTCTTT. Protein product: CASSGTAVNTEAFF.

This clonotype was detected ten times or more. The rearrangement uses TRBV9 and TRBJ2-7, with D possibly matching TRBD2 (6 bases). The germline V gene has CDR1 SGDLS and CDR2 YYNGEE. CDR3 size: 16 residues. Trimming stripped 0 bases from V and 2 bases from J, with 15 bases between. The CDR3 spells CASSVGPDSGPYEQYF. CDR3 bases: TGTGCCAGCAGCGTAGGCCCTGACAGCGGGCCCTACGAGCAGTACTTC.

This clonotype was observed many times. This chain uses TRBV25-1 with TRBJ2-7, with a possible D match to TRBD1 (6 bases). V was cut by 4 bases and J by 2 bases, with 15 bases left in between. CDR1 and CDR2 (germline): MGHDK, SYGVNS. The CDR3 is 15 amino acids. CDR3 amino acids: CASSAVDRTTYEQYF. The CDR3 DNA is TGTGCCAGCAGTGCCGTAGACAGGACAACCTACGAGCAGTACTTC.

This clonotype was observed many times. This chain uses TRBV4-3 with TRBJ2-1; 8 bases line up with TRBD1. The CDR3 contains 18 residues. J lost 4 bases, V lost 2 bases, and 13 bases had no gene match. Per germline, CDR1 LGHNA and CDR2 YSLEER. The CDR3 region has the DNA TGCGCCAGCAGCCAACTTGGCCGAACAGGGGGACGATACAATGAGCAGTTCTTC. It codes for CASSQLGRTGGRYNEQFF.

Many counts were recorded for this clonotype. The chain uses TRBV12-3 or TRBV12-4 and TRBJ2-1; 8 bases agree with TRBD2. CDR3 length equals 16 residues. Germline trimming cut 5 bases from V and 6 bases from J; bases unmatched to any gene: 12. In DNA form, the CDR3 reads TGTGCCAGCAGTCCCCGGAGGCAGCGGGAGTTCAATGAGCAGTTCTTC. It specifies CASSPRRQREFNEQFF.

This clonotype was found many times. V is TRBV28 and J is TRBJ2-4, with 9 bases matching TRBD1. The CDR3 consists of 17 residues. The V and J ends lost 10 bases and 0 bases, in that order; junction bases with no gene match: 13. Germline loops: CDR1 MDHEN, CDR2 SYDVKM. The CDR3: CATRTGETNLAKNIQYF. In DNA form, the CDR3 reads TGTGCCACCCGGACAGGGGAAACTAATCTAGCCAAAAACATTCAGTACTTC.

This clonotype occurred a few times. V and J are TRBV12-3 or TRBV12-4 and TRBJ2-2; D call uncertain. V was clipped by 1 base and J by 4 bases, with 7 bases between them. The CDR3 has 14 residues. CDR3 amino acids: CASSLDGFTGELFF. DNA for the CDR3: TGTGCCAGCAGTTTAGATGGGTTCACCGGGGAGCTGTTTTTT.

This clonotype was recorded many times. The J gene is TRBJ2-7, the V gene TRBV9; D gene unclear. CDR1 and CDR2 from the germline V gene are SGDLS and YYNGEE. V lost 3 bases, J lost 5 bases, and 9 bases lay in between. The CDR3 contains 12 residues. The CDR3 DNA sequence: TGTGCCAGCAGCGCCCTAGGTCACGAGCAGTACTTC. It specifies CASSALGHEQYF.